These 2 T cell receptor beta chains came from one sample sequenced in a study of shared clonotypes between healthy human individuals. CD45RO-negative cells were positively selected for CCR7, leaving out terminally differentiated effector memory CD45RA+ cells. Generated by immunoSEQ multiplex PCR, the TCRdb table keeps only in-frame clones and is missing some. The sample has around 2,100,000 clones, about 95% seen once. Sequencing input: naive CD8+ T cells sorted from blood. The origin of the receptors is a man aged 18 to 30 in good health.

This clone was seen just once. The chain is built from TRBV9 and TRBJ1-3; TRBD1 agrees at 7 bases. Germline trimming cut 5 bases from V and 1 base from J; bases unmatched to any gene: 6. The CDR3 has 15 amino acids. CDR1 is SGDLS, CDR2 YYNGEE, per germline. DNA for the CDR3: TGTGCCAGCAGTAACTCACAGGGGTCTGGAAACACCATATATTTT. It is translated as CASSNSQGSGNTIYF. Drawing the rest from reference TRBV9 and TRBJ1-3, the complete variable domain is DSGVTQTPKHLITATGQRVTLRCSPRSGDLSVYWYQQSLDQGLQFLIQYYNGEERAKGNILERFSAQQFPDLHSELNLSSLELGDSALYFCASSNSQGSGNTIYFGEGSWLTVV.

The chain recombines TRBV13 with TRBJ2-3; D is ambiguous. Germline CDR1 and CDR2: PRHDT and FYEKMQ (reference sequence). The V and J ends lost 5 bases and 3 bases respectively, with 12 bases between them. The CDR3 spans 14 residues. The CDR3 here is CASSVTPWTDTQYF. The CDR3 bases are TGTGCCAGCAGCGTGACCCCGTGGACAGATACGCAGTATTTT.